A single sample gave rise to the 26 T cell receptor beta chains below, sequenced in a study of T cells in Graves' hyperthyroidism and ophthalmopathy. Authors of the study amplified TCR beta CDR3 regions from RNA transcripts. First-round RT-PCR of the TCR CDR3 relied on the HTBI primer set. TCRdb passed the multiplex PCR reads through MiXCR, listing each CDR3 protein once. The data contain some 250,000 distinct CDR3 sequences, more than 14% of them seen just once; the ten biggest clones take up 10% to 15%. Sequences were obtained from blood. These receptors came from a woman aged 40 to 50 with Graves' hyperthyroidism that later progressed to Graves' ophthalmopathy.

This clonotype was counted ten times or more. The V and J genes are TRBV20-1 and TRBJ2-1; 7 bases fit TRBD2. Germline CDR1 DFQATT, CDR2 SNEGSKA (reference sequence). Trimming removed 0 bases from V and 3 bases from J; junction bases left unmatched: 5. The CDR3 is 15 residues long. The CDR3 region is CSARDHLAVYNEQFF. The CDR3 region has the DNA TGCAGTGCTAGAGATCACCTAGCGGTCTACAATGAGCAGTTCTTC.

This clonotype has more than one count but fewer than ten. This chain joins TRBV29-1 and TRBJ2-5, with 7 bases that match TRBD2. J gave up 5 bases and V 2 bases, and 23 bases lay outside the gene matches. The germline CDR1 and CDR2 sequences are SQVTM and ANQGSEA. CDR3 length: 19 residues. The CDR3 bases are TGCAGCGTTGAAATGGGGCGATTGGGGAGGGGTCGGTTCTTTGAGACCCAGTACTTC. Translating gives CSVEMGRLGRGRFFETQYF.

This clonotype was observed at least ten times. This rearrangement joins TRBV10-3 to TRBJ1-1; D is possibly TRBD1 (5 bases). Germline assignment: CDR1 ENHRY and CDR2 SYGVKD. V gave up 8 bases and J gave up 3 bases, with 19 bases separating them. The CDR3 runs 15 residues. The CDR3 loop reads CAIGRQGIEDTEAFF. The CDR3 DNA reads as TGTGCCATCGGTCGCCAGGGAATCGAAGACACTGAAGCTTTCTTT.

The rearrangement links TRBV15 to TRBJ2-3; 9 positions agree with TRBD1. CDR3 size: 17 residues. The J segment lost 4 bases and the V segment lost 0 bases, leaving 8 bases of the junction unmatched. From germline, CDR1 is LNHNV and CDR2 YYDKDF (reference sequence). CDR3 residues: CATSRDRVTGGADTQYF. The CDR3 nucleotides read TGTGCCACCAGCAGAGATAGGGTAACAGGGGGCGCAGATACGCAGTATTTT.

A remark on this clonotype: One base away lies a much larger clone, so this may be a sequencing read error. This chain joins TRBV27 and TRBJ2-1, with 10 positions matching TRBD1. The V segment lost 8 bases and the J segment 6 bases; nucleotides outside the gene matches: 10. The CDR3 is made up of 15 amino acids. Germline CDR1 is MNHEY and CDR2 is SMNVEV (reference sequence). The CDR3 region has the DNA TGTGCCAGCGAGGTGTCCGGGACAGGGGCCAATGAGCAGTTCTTC. Residues: CASEVSGTGANEQFF.

The sample holds many counts of this clonotype. V is TRBV11-2 and J is TRBJ2-7; tentatively, D is TRBD2 (6 bases). V was trimmed by 4 bases and J by 4 bases, leaving 14 bases between them. Germline V CDR1 and CDR2: SGHAT, FQNNGV. This CDR3 contains 14 residues. The CDR3 DNA follows: TGTGCCAGCAGCTCGCGGGGAGTAGCGTACGAGCAGTACTTC. Translated, it gives CASSSRGVAYEQYF.

This clonotype was counted at least ten times. The chain uses TRBV7-3 and TRBJ2-6; 11 bases are a match to TRBD1. Looked up from germline, CDR1 is SGHTA and CDR2 is FQGTGA. The CDR3 length is 17 residues. V was pared by 11 bases and J by 2 bases, with 11 bases of the junction left unmatched. CDR3 nucleotides: TGTGCCGTACACTCGGGACAGGGGGAGGCTGGGGCCAACGTCCTGACTTTC. The encoded protein is CAVHSGQGEAGANVLTF.

The rearrangement links TRBV4-1 to TRBJ2-2; D is perhaps TRBD1 (7 bases). CDR1 is MGHRA, CDR2 YSYEKL, per germline. The length of the CDR3 is 16 residues. V dropped 4 bases and J dropped 2 bases, with 14 bases sitting between them. The CDR3 region is CASSPAGQFNTGELFF. In nucleotides, the CDR3 is TGCGCCAGCAGCCCCGCGGGACAGTTTAACACCGGGGAGCTGTTTTTT.

The V and J genes are TRBV7-9 and TRBJ1-1, with D possibly matching TRBD1 (6 bases). Germline V gene sequence: CDR1 SEHNR, CDR2 FQNEAQ (reference sequence). The CDR3 is made up of 15 amino acids. Trimming took 1 base from V and 8 from J, leaving 17 bases between them. The CDR3 loop is CASSLGRGAIDEAFF. The CDR3 DNA follows: TGTGCCAGCAGCTTAGGTCGGGGGGCGATCGACGAAGCTTTCTTT.

This clonotype was counted between two and nine times. This chain connects TRBV6-1 to TRBJ1-5; TRBD1 aligns across 10 bases. The CDR3 extends over 16 amino acids. Looked up from germline, CDR1 is MNHNS and CDR2 is SASEGT. V lost 7 bases, J lost 2 bases, and 8 bases stayed unmatched. The CDR3 region is CASTPTGGEGNQPQHF. CDR3 nucleotide sequence: TGTGCCAGCACCCCGACAGGGGGCGAAGGCAATCAGCCCCAGCATTTT.

This clonotype was counted ten times or more. The chain combines TRBV2 with TRBJ2-1; D is unresolved. Germline V gene lookup returns CDR1 SNHLY and CDR2 FYNNEI. Trimming removed 10 bases from V and 7 bases from J, with 11 bases in between. The CDR3 is 11 residues long. DNA of the CDR3: TGTGCCATTCCGTCCCAAAATGAGCAGTTCTTC. Encoded protein: CAIPSQNEQFF.

This clonotype was seen at least ten times. The chain joins TRBV20-1 to TRBJ1-6, with D possibly being TRBD1 (5 bases). CDR1 is DFQATT, CDR2 SNEGSKA, per germline (reference sequence). Trimming cost V 6 bases and J 10 bases, with 16 bases left between them. The CDR3 totals 13 residues. CDR3 sequence reads: CSAPIREGSPLHF. The CDR3 region has the DNA TGCAGTGCCCCGATCAGGGAAGGATCACCCCTCCACTTT.

This clonotype was detected many times. V is TRBV7-9 and J is TRBJ2-5; no reliable D call. The CDR3 loop spans 16 amino acids. Germline values: CDR1 SEHNR, CDR2 FQNEAQ (reference sequence). Trimming took off 4 bases at V and 0 bases at J, with 15 bases between the two ends. CDR3 protein: CASSYPGRLYQETQYF. The CDR3 nucleotides are TGTGCCAGCAGCTACCCCGGACGGCTGTACCAAGAGACCCAGTACTTC.

V usage is TRBV5-1 and J usage is TRBJ2-7; D gene uncertain. The CDR3 sequence is 13 residues long. V was shortened by 4 bases and J by 3 bases, with 11 bases between the two germline ends. Per germline, CDR1 SGHRS and CDR2 YFSETQ. The CDR3 spells CASSRATDYEQYF. The CDR3 DNA reads TGCGCCAGCAGCCGGGCCACGGACTACGAGCAGTACTTC.

This clonotype was found many times. The chain employs TRBV12-3 or TRBV12-4 and TRBJ2-5, with a weak D call TRBD2 (6 bases). V lost 1 base and J lost 5, with 20 bases in between. The CDR3 has 17 residues. In DNA, the CDR3 is TGTGCCAGCAGTTTAGGCCGGATGGGATCCGGAGGGGAGACCCAGTACTTC. This sequence encodes CASSLGRMGSGGETQYF.

This clonotype was counted a few times. The chain combines TRBV6-1 with TRBJ1-5; 7 nucleotides match TRBD1. Germline-derived CDR1 and CDR2 are MNHNS and SASEGT. After removal of 4 bases from V and 4 bases from J, the junction contained 7 bases not matched to a gene. CDR3 length: 15 residues. The CDR3 sequence is CASSGRDRLNQPQHF. CDR3 nucleotide sequence: TGTGCCAGCAGTGGCCGGGACAGACTAAATCAGCCCCAGCATTTT.

In its sample, this clonotype was seen many times. The V and J genes are TRBV12-3 or TRBV12-4 and TRBJ2-2, with 8 bases lining up with TRBD1. The length of the CDR3 is 14 residues. J was trimmed by 7 bases and V by 5 bases; bases with no gene match: 6. CDR3 loop: CASSGQGISGELFF. The CDR3 region has the DNA TGTGCCAGCAGTGGACAGGGAATTAGCGGGGAGCTGTTTTTT.

This clonotype was seen at least ten times. The chain combines TRBV7-9 with TRBJ1-1; 7 bases align to TRBD1. Looked up from germline, CDR1 is SEHNR and CDR2 is FQNEAQ (reference sequence). V gave up 4 bases and J gave up 0 bases; unmatched junction bases: 5. CDR3 length equals 15 residues. The CDR3 loop is CASSSITGVNTEAFF. The CDR3 bases are TGTGCCAGCAGCTCGATCACAGGGGTGAACACTGAAGCTTTCTTT.

In its sample, this clonotype was seen many times. The genes are TRBV20-1 and TRBJ1-4, with a weak D call TRBD1 (5 bases). Trimming left V 3 bases short and J 5 bases short, with 10 bases between. Germline V lookup: CDR1 DFQATT, CDR2 SNEGSKA (reference sequence). There are 13 residues in the CDR3. The CDR3 DNA follows: TGCAGTGCTAGTCGGGGACCGAATGAAAAACTGTTTTTT. Translated: CSASRGPNEKLFF.

There are many counts of this clonotype. The chain combines TRBV29-1 with TRBJ1-2; perhaps TRBD1 as D (5 bases). CDR1 SQVTM and CDR2 ANQGSEA come from the germline V gene. This CDR3 contains 12 residues. Trimming removed 7 bases from V and 5 bases from J, with 14 bases in between. The CDR3 protein is CSEWDGKYGYTF. CDR3 coding DNA: TGCAGCGAGTGGGACGGAAAGTATGGCTACACCTTC.

This clonotype showed up many times. The rearrangement joins TRBV9 to TRBJ2-7, with D tentatively TRBD1 or TRBD2 (5 bases each). The CDR3 length is 15 residues. V lost 0 bases and J 2 bases, leaving 12 bases between the germline ends. Germline-derived CDR1 and CDR2 are SGDLS and YYNGEE. CDR3 loop: CASSVEWDETYEQYF. In DNA, the CDR3 is TGTGCCAGCAGCGTAGAATGGGACGAAACCTACGAGCAGTACTTC.

This clonotype was found many times. The chain links TRBV28 to TRBJ2-7, with D perhaps being TRBD1 or TRBD2 (5 bases each). Germline CDR1 and CDR2: MDHEN and SYDVKM. The V gene lost 4 bases and the J gene lost 2 bases, with 18 bases spanning the gap. This CDR3 region has 16 residues. CDR3 DNA sequence: TGTGCCAGCAGTTCAGGGTCTAGCAAGTCCACCTACGAGCAGTACTTC. Residues: CASSSGSSKSTYEQYF.

The chain carries TRBV25-1 and TRBJ2-7, with D perhaps matching TRBD2 (5 bases). Germline V lookup: CDR1 MGHDK, CDR2 SYGVNS. This CDR3 contains 14 residues. V lost 3 bases and J lost 5, with 14 bases in between. The DNA of the CDR3 is TGTGCCAGCAGTGAGATGCTAGCTTCCCACGAGCAGTACTTC. It translates to CASSEMLASHEQYF.

This clonotype was detected many times. V and J are TRBV12-3 or TRBV12-4 and TRBJ1-3; TRBD1 might be the D (6 bases). Trimming took off 10 bases at V and 0 bases at J, with 16 bases between the two ends. This CDR3 is 15 amino acids long. The CDR3: CATAQGSHSGNTIYF. In nucleotides, the CDR3 is TGTGCCACCGCTCAGGGGTCCCACTCTGGAAACACCATATATTTT.

The sample holds many counts of this clonotype. The V and J genes are TRBV19 and TRBJ1-2; D might be TRBD1 (6 bases). The germline V and J ends were trimmed by 3 bases and 7 bases, with 27 bases remaining between them. CDR1 LNHDA and CDR2 SQIVND come from the germline V gene (reference sequence). CDR3 length: 18 residues. Here the CDR3 DNA reads TGTGCCAGTAGTATCGGCTATTCTTTAGGGACACTGGATCCTGGCTACACCTTC. Residues: CASSIGYSLGTLDPGYTF.

This clonotype was observed at least ten times. The chain is built from TRBV28 and TRBJ2-2, with 14 bases fitting TRBD2. CDR3 length: 17 amino acids. Germline loops: CDR1 MDHEN, CDR2 SYDVKM. Losses at the gene ends were 6 bases for V and 0 bases for J; bases not matched to a gene: 3. The CDR3 DNA follows: TGTGCCAGCAGACGACTAGCGGGAGGGGCGAACACCGGGGAGCTGTTTTTT. It codes for CASRRLAGGANTGELFF. Complete variable domain (other parts from reference TRBV28 and TRBJ2-2): DVKVTQSSRYLVKRTGEKVFLECVQDMDHENMFWYRQDPGLGLRLIYFSYDVKMKEKGDIPEGYSVSREKKERFSLILESASTNQTSMYLCASRRLAGGANTGELFFGEGSRLTVL.